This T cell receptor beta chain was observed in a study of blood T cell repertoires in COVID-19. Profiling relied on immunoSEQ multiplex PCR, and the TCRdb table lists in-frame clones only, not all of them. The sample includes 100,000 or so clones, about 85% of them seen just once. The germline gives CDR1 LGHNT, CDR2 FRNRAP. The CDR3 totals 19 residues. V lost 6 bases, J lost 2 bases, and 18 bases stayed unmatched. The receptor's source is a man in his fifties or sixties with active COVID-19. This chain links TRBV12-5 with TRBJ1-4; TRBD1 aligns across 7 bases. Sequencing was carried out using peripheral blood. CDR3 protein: CASGRQGLGAMETNEKLFF. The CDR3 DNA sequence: TGTGCTAGTGGGCGACAGGGTTTGGGGGCCATGGAGACTAATGAAAAACTGTTTTTT.